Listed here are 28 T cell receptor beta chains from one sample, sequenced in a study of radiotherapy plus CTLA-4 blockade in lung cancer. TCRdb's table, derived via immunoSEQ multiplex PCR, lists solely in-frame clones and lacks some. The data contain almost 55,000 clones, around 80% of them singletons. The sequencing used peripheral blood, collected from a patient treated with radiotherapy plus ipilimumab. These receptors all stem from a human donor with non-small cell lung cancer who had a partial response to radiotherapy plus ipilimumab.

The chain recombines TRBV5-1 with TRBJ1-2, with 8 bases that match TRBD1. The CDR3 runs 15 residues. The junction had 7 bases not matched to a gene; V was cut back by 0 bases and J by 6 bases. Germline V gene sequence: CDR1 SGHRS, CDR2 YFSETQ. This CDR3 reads CASSLDGQGLNGYTF. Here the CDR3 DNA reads TGCGCCAGCAGCTTGGATGGACAGGGTCTTAATGGCTACACCTTC.

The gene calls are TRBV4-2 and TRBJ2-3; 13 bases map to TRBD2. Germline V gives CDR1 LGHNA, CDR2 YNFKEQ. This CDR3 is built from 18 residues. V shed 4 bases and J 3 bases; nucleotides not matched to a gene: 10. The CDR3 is CASSRGLAGALWTDTQYF. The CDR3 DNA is TGTGCCAGCAGCCGAGGACTAGCGGGGGCCCTTTGGACAGATACGCAGTATTTT.

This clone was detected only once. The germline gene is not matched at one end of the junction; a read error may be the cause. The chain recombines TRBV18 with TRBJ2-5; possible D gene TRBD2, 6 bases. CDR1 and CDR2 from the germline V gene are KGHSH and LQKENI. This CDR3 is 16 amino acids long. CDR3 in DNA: TGTGCCAACTCACGAAAGCATACCGGGACTGAAGAGACCCAGTACTTC. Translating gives CANSRKHTGTEETQYF.

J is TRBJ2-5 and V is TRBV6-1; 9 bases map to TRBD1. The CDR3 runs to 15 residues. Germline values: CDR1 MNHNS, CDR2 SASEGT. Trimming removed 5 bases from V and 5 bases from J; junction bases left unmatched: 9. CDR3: CASSSGTGMDETQYF. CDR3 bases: TGTGCCAGCAGTTCCGGGACAGGGATGGATGAGACCCAGTACTTC.

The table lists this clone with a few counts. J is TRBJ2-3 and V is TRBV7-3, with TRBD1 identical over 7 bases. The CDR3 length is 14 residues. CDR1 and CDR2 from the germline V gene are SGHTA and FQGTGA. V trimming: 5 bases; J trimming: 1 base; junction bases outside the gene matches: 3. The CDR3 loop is CASSDRVGTDTQYF. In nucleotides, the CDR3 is TGTGCCAGCAGCGACAGGGTTGGCACAGATACGCAGTATTTT.

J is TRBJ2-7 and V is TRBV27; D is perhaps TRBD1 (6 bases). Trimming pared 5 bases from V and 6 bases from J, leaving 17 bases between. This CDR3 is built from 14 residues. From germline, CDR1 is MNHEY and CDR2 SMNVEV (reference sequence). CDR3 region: CASSPTLQGPEQYF. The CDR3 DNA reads TGTGCCAGCAGTCCGACCCTACAGGGCCCCGAGCAGTACTTC.

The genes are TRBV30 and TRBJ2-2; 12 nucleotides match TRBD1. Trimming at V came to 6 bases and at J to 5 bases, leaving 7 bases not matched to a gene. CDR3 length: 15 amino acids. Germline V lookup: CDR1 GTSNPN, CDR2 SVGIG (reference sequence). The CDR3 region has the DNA TGTGCCTGTAAGGGACAGGGGGCGAGGACCGGGGAGCTGTTTTTT. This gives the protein CACKGQGARTGELFF.

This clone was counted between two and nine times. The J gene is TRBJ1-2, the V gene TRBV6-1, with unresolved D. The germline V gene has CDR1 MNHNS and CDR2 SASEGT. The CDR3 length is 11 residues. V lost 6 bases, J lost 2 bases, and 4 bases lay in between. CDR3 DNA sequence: TGTGCCAGCAGCCTGAACTATGGCTACACCTTC. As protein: CASSLNYGYTF.

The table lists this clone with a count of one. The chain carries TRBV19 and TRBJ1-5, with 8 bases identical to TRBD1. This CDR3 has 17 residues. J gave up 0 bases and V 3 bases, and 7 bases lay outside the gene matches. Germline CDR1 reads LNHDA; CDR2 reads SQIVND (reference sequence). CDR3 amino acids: CASSISFRGRSNQPQHF. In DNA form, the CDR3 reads TGTGCCAGTAGTATCTCCTTCAGGGGGCGTAGCAATCAGCCCCAGCATTTT.

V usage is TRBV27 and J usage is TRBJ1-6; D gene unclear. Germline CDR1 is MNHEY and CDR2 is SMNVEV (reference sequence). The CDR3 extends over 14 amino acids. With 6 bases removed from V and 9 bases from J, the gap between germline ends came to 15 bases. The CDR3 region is CASRYPSSGSPLHF. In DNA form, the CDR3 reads TGTGCCAGCAGATATCCGAGTTCAGGTTCACCCCTCCACTTT.

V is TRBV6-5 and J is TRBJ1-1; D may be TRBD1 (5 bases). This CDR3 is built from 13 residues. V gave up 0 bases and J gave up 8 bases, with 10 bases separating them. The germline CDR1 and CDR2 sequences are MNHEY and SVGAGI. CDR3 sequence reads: CASSYSKQGEAFF. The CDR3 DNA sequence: TGTGCCAGCAGTTACTCGAAGCAGGGAGAAGCTTTCTTT.

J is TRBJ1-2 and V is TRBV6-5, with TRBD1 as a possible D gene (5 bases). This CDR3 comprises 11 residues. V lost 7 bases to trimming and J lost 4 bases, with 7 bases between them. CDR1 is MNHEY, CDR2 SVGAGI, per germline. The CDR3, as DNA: TGTGCCAGCAAAACAGGCTATGGCTACACCTTC. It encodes CASKTGYGYTF.

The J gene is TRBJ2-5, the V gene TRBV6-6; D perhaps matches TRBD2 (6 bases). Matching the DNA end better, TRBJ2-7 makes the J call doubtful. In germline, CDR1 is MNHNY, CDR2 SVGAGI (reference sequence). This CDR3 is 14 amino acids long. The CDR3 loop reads CASSSGLPRREQYF. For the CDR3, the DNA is TGTGCCAGCAGTTCGGGACTCCCCCGGCGCGAGCAGTACTTC.

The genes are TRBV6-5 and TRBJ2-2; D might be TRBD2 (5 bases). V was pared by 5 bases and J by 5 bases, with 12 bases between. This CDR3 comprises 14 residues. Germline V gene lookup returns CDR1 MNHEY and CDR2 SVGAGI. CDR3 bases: TGTGCCAGCAGTGCTGGACTGGAGACCGGGGAGCTGTTTTTT. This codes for CASSAGLETGELFF.

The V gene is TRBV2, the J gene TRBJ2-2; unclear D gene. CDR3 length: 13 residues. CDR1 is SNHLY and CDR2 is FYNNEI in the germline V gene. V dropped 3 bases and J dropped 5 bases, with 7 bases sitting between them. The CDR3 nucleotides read TGTGCCAGCAGTGAGGAGAGGACCGGGGAGCTGTTTTTT. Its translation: CASSEERTGELFF.

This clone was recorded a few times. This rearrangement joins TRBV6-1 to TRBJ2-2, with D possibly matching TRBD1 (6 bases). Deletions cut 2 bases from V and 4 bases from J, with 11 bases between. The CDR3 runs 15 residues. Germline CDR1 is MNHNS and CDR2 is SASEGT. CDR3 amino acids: CASSELGATTGELFF. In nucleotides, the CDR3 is TGTGCCAGCAGTGAACTGGGGGCCACCACCGGGGAGCTGTTTTTT.

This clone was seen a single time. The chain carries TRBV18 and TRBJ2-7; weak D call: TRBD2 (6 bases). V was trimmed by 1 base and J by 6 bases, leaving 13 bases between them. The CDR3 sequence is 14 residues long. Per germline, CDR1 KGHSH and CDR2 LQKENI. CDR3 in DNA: TGTGCCAGCTCACCACTAGAAATCGGGGGCGAGCAGTACTTC. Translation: CASSPLEIGGEQYF.

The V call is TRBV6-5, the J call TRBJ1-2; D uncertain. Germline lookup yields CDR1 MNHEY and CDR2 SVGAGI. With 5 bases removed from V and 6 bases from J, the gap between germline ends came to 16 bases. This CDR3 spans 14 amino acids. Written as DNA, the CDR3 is TGTGCCAGCAGTGCGCGGGAGGGCTGGCATGGCTACACCTTC. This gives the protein CASSAREGWHGYTF.

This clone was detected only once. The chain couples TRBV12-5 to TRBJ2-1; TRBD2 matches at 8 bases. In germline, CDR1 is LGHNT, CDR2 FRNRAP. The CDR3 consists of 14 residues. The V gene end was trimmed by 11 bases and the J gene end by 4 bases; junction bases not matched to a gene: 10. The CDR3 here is CAPLREGPYNEQFF. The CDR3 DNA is TGTGCTCCCTTACGGGAGGGACCGTACAATGAGCAGTTCTTC.

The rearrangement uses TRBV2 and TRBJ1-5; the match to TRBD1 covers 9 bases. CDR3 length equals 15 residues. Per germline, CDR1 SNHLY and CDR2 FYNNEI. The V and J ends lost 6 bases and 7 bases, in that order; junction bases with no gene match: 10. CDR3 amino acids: CASSGRDRVGQPQHF. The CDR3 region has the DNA TGTGCCAGCAGCGGGAGGGACAGGGTAGGACAGCCCCAGCATTTT.

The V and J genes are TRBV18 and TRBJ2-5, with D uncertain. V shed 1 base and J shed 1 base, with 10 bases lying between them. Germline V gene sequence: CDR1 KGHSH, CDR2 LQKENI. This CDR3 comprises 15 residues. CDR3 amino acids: CASSPRPDSQETQYF. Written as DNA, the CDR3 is TGTGCCAGCTCACCACGGCCCGATTCCCAAGAGACCCAGTACTTC.

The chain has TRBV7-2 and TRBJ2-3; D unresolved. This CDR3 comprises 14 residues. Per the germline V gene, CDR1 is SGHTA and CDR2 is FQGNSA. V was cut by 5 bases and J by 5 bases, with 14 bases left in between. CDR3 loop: CASSRTAARDTQYF. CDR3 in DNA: TGTGCCAGCAGCCGAACGGCGGCTCGAGATACGCAGTATTTT.

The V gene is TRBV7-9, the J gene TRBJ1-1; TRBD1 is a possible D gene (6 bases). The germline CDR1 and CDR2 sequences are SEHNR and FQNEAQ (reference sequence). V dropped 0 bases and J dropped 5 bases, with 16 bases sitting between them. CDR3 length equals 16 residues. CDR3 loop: CASSLAVGTLFTEAFF. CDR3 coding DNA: TGTGCCAGCAGCTTAGCTGTCGGGACATTGTTTACTGAAGCTTTCTTT.

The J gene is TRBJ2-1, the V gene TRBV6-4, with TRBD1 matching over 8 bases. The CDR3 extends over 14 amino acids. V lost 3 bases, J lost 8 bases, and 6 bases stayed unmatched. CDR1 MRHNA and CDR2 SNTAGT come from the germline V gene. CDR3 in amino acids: CASSEQGVGYEQFF. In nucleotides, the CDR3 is TGTGCCAGCAGTGAACAGGGGGTGGGCTATGAGCAGTTCTTC.

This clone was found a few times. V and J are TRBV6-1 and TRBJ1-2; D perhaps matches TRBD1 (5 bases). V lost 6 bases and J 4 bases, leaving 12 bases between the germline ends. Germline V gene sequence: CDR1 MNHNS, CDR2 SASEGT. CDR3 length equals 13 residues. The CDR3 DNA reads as TGTGCCAGCAGGGGGGGGGTGATCTATGGCTACACCTTC. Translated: CASRGGVIYGYTF.

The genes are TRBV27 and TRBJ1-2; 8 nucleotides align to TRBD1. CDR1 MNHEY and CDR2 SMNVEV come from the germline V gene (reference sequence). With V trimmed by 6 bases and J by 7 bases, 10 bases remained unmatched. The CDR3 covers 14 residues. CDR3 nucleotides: TGTGCCAGCAGGGGTTGGGACAGGTCTTCTGGCTACACCTTC. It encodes CASRGWDRSSGYTF.

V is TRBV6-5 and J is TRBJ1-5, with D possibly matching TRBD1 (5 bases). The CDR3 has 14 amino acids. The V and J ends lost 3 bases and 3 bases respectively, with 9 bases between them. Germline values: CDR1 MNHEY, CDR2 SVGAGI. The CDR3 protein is CASSYGGYNQPQHF. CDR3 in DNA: TGTGCCAGCAGTTATGGGGGGTACAATCAGCCCCAGCATTTT.

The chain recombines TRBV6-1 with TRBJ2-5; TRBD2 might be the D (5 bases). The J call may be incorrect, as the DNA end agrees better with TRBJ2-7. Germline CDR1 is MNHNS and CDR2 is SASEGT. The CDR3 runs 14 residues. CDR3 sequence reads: CASRDIGRDYEQYF. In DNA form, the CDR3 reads TGTGCCAGCAGGGATATAGGACGGGACTACGAGCAGTACTTC.